This TCR beta chain derives from a study of T cell clonality in common variable immunodeficiency. Data came from immunoSEQ multiplex PCR; TCRdb stores just in-frame clones and leaves some out. This sample carries some 60,000 clones, none of them present only once. The CDR3 extends over 13 amino acids. Between the trimmed V and J ends, which lost 2 bases and 7 bases, there was a span of 11 bases. Germline CDR1 MDHEN, CDR2 SYDVKM. This clone occurred many times. The read ends 3 residues shy of where the CDR3 ends; the end is completed using the germline J gene. Sequenced sample: peripheral blood mononuclear cells. The rearrangement links TRBV28 to TRBJ1-2; no reliable D call. The clonotype originates from a person aged 18 to 75 in good health. This CDR3 is CASSLGPLGGYTF. CDR3 DNA (partial): TGTGCCAGCAGTTTAGGGCCTCTCGGTGGC.